This T cell receptor (beta chain) was found in a study of T-cell memory formation after mild COVID-19. Overall study: Each donor largely had its own TCR clusters. Overall study results and limits: Of the contracting clones, CD4+ ones lay mainly in CM and EM, and CD8+ ones in EMRA. Some responding clones appeared in pre-infection memory, suggesting cross-reactive memory joined.

TCRdb re-derived calls from the 5' RACE reads in MiXCR, one entry per CDR3 protein. The sample includes over 450,000 distinct CDR3 sequences, roughly 21% of them seen just once. This clonotype was recorded a few times. Its antigen is not identified. This clonotype originated in an adult woman who had mild COVID-19 (a few samples of this study predate the infection). Cell type and time point are not known. The sequenced material came from PBMCs or a T cell subset sorted from them (not recorded which).

This CDR3 is CAWREDSREQYF. The CDR3 DNA is TGTGCCTGGAGGGAGGACAGTCGCGAGCAGTACTTC. The chain uses TRBV30 and TRBJ2-7, with TRBD1 as a possible D gene (6 bases). Germline loops: CDR1 GTSNPN, CDR2 SVGIG (reference sequence). The CDR3 is 12 amino acids. The V and J ends lost 3 bases and 6 bases respectively, with 12 bases between them. Using reference TRBV30 and TRBJ2-7 for the parts outside the CDR3, the full variable domain is SQTIHQWPATLVQPVGSPLSLECTVEGTSNPNLYWYRQAAGRGLQLLFYSVGIGQISSEVPQNLSASRPQDRQFILSSKKLLLSDSGFYLCAWREDSREQYFGPGTRLTVT.